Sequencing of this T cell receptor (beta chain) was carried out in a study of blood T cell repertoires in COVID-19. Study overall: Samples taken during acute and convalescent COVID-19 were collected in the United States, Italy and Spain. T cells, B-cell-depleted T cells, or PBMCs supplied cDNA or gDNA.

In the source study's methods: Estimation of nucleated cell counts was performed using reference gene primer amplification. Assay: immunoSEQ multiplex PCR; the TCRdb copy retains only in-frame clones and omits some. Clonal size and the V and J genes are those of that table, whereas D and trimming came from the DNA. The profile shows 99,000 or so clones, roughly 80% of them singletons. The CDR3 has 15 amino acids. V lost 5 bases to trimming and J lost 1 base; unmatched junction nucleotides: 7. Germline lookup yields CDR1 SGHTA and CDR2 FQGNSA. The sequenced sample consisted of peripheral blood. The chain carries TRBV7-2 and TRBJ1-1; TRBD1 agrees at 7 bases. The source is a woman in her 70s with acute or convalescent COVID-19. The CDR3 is CASSTARGWNTEAFF. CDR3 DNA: TGTGCCAGCAGCACTGCCAGGGGGTGGAACACTGAAGCTTTCTTT.